The rows below give T cell receptor beta chains drawn from one sample of a study of OX40 agonist ivuxolimab in advanced cancers. Repertoires were generated with immunoSEQ multiplex PCR, while TCRdb's copy carries only in-frame clones and drops some. The data contain about 79,000 clones, 88% of them singletons. This specimen consisted of CD4+ or CD8+ T cells sorted from blood, obtained in a trial of the OX40 agonist ivuxolimab. The source of these receptors is an adult with an advanced solid tumor such as melanoma, head and neck, liver or kidney cancer. Each CDR3 is given with its conserved first and last residue. Fields, in order: V gene, J gene, D gene, clone size, CDR3 DNA, CDR3 protein. The D gene is left open where the match is weak. Only part of the rows carry a size: once, few, many, or a class if the clone is expanded.

TRBV27	TRBJ2-5	.	.	TGTGCCAGCAGTTTGGGGGGACAAACCCAGACCCAGTACTTC	CASSLGGQTQTQYF
TRBV5-1	TRBJ2-1	.	.	TGCGCCAGCAGCTTTGGCGGGATGTTTGATGAGCAGTTCTTC	CASSFGGMFDEQFF
TRBV18	TRBJ2-4	.	.	TGTGCCAGCTCAGACAGAACAAACATTCAGTACTTC	CASSDRTNIQYF
TRBV6-1	TRBJ2-7	TRBD2	.	TGTGCCAGCAGTGAAATGACTAGCGCCTCCTACGAGCAGTACTTC	CASSEMTSASYEQYF
TRBV19	TRBJ1-1	.	.	TGTGCCAGTAGGCCCCTACGGGACACTGAAGCTTTCTTT	CASRPLRDTEAFF
TRBV7-2	TRBJ2-3	.	.	TGTGCCAGCAGCTTAGCCCCAGGCACAGATACGCAGTATTTT	CASSLAPGTDTQYF
TRBV5-1	TRBJ2-1	.	.	TGCGCCAGCAGCATCGCAGGGAACGAGCAGTTCTTC	CASSIAGNEQFF
TRBV19	TRBJ2-2	.	.	TGTGCCAGTAGTATCCCAAGCGCCCCCCAGAACACCGGGGAGCTGTTTTTT	CASSIPSAPQNTGELFF
TRBV6-6	TRBJ2-3	.	.	TGTGCCAGCAGTTACTCAGGGCTTAACTCAGTAGATACGCAGTATTTT	CASSYSGLNSVDTQYF
TRBV7-6	TRBJ2-2	.	.	TGTGCCAGCAGCTTAGTAGGGGCCGGCACCGGGGAGCTGTTTTTT	CASSLVGAGTGELFF
TRBV19	TRBJ2-7	TRBD2	.	TGTGCCAGTAGTATAAGGTCTAGCGGGAGCTACGAGCAGTACTTC	CASSIRSSGSYEQYF
TRBV2	TRBJ2-7	TRBD2	.	TGTGCCAGCAGTGGAACGCTAGCGGGAGTCTCTTGGCAGTACTTC	CASSGTLAGVSWQYF
TRBV7-2	TRBJ2-7	.	few	TGTGCCAGCAGCTTAGACAGGAAGGAGCGCGAGCAGTACTTC	CASSLDRKEREQYF
TRBV27	TRBJ2-5	TRBD1	.	TGTGCCAGCCGCGGTCAGGGGGCTTGGGAGACCCAGTACTTC	CASRGQGAWETQYF
TRBV6-6	TRBJ2-1	TRBD2	once	TGTGCCAGCAGCCGGGCCGGGACTAGCGGGATGAATGAGCAGTTCTTC	CASSRAGTSGMNEQFF
TRBV6-6	TRBJ1-1	TRBD1	.	TGTGCCAGTAAATCAGGGGGCCTGAACACTGAAGCTTTCTTT	CASKSGGLNTEAFF
TRBV19	TRBJ2-1	TRBD2	.	TGTGCCAGTAATCCTCAGGGCCTAGCGGGAAACAATGAGCAGTTCTTC	CASNPQGLAGNNEQFF
TRBV19	TRBJ2-3	.	.	TGTGCCAGTAGTATCGGAGCCACAGATACGCAGTATTTT	CASSIGATDTQYF
TRBV2	TRBJ2-7	.	.	TGTGCCAGCAGTGGAGTCTACGAGCAGTACTTC	CASSGVYEQYF
TRBV6-5	TRBJ2-5	TRBD1	.	TGTGCCAGCAGTCGCGACAGGGAAGAGACCCAGTACTTC	CASSRDREETQYF